The T cell receptor (beta chain) under discussion was sequenced for a study of blood T cells in healthy people across ages. Study-level points and caveats: Investigators viewed diversity estimates from one million T cells as underestimates, the study reported. Per million T cells, the diversity of TCR beta decreased roughly linearly as age advanced. Versus aged donors, long-lived donors had higher diversity and more naive CD4+ cells.

Remarks on this clonotype: Its specificity is unknown.

Peripheral blood samples of around 9.3 milliliters were drawn from each donor. Trimming removed 6 bases from V and 3 bases from J, with 15 bases in between. The germline V gene encodes CDR1 DFQATT and CDR2 SNEGSKA (reference sequence). CDR3 length: 13 residues. The use of a sample-barcoded 5' primer and a J-beta primer mix characterized a second PCR of roughly 6 to 11 cycles. TCRdb recomputed calls from the 5' RACE reads with MiXCR, one row per CDR3 protein. The sample includes around 670,000 distinct CDR3 sequences, about 30% of them seen just once. The TCR comes from a woman aged 80 or over in good health. What was sequenced was blood. The chain joins TRBV20-1 to TRBJ2-7; TRBD2 is a possible D gene (5 bases). CDR3 coding DNA: TGCAGTGCCGGGGAAACAGCACTCTACGAGCAGTACTTC. Amino acids: CSAGETALYEQYF.